The 32 T cell receptor beta chains given below trace back to one sample, sequenced in a study of blood T cell repertoires in COVID-19. Repertoires were generated with immunoSEQ multiplex PCR, while TCRdb's copy carries only in-frame clones and drops some. The data hold about 170,000 clones, with approximately 83% observed a single time. The specimen was peripheral blood. These TCRs come from a man aged 70 or older with active or convalescent COVID-19.

V is TRBV10-3 and J is TRBJ1-2, with TRBD1 identical over 8 bases. This CDR3 is 16 amino acids long. The ends lost 5 bases at V and 4 bases at J; junction bases unmatched: 12. CDR1 and CDR2 from the germline V gene are ENHRY and SYGVKD. The CDR3 loop reads CAISSGTGLFGYGYTF. In DNA, the CDR3 is TGTGCCATCAGTTCCGGGACAGGCCTCTTCGGCTATGGCTACACCTTC.

The chain has TRBV15 and TRBJ1-6, with 9 bases matching TRBD1. With V trimmed by 0 bases and J by 9 bases, 9 bases remained unmatched. Germline V lookup: CDR1 LNHNV, CDR2 YYDKDF (reference sequence). CDR3 length: 17 amino acids. Here the CDR3 DNA reads TGTGCCACCAGCAGAGATCACCATCGGACAGGGGTTTCACCCCTCCACTTT. This gives the protein CATSRDHHRTGVSPLHF.

This chain connects TRBV28 to TRBJ1-5; 9 bases are shared with TRBD1. The CDR3 has 19 amino acids. Per germline, CDR1 MDHEN and CDR2 SYDVKM. Trimming at V came to 3 bases and at J to 4 bases, leaving 16 bases not matched to a gene. DNA for the CDR3: TGTGCCAGCAGTTTTGGTAGGTCCCGAACAGGGGGCTGGAATCAGCCCCAGCATTTT. Amino acids: CASSFGRSRTGGWNQPQHF.

J is TRBJ1-5 and V is TRBV5-1; 9 positions agree with TRBD1. V lost 0 bases to trimming and J lost 5 bases; unmatched junction nucleotides: 6. Germline V gives CDR1 SGHRS, CDR2 YFSETQ. The CDR3 runs 16 residues. Here the CDR3 DNA reads TGCGCCAGCAGCTTGGAGCCGGACAGGGGTTATCAGCCCCAGCATTTT. Translation gives CASSLEPDRGYQPQHF.

The gene calls are TRBV7-9 and TRBJ1-2; 11 bases agree with TRBD1. The ends lost 6 bases at V and 4 bases at J; junction bases unmatched: 7. Germline CDR1 reads SEHNR; CDR2 reads FQNEAQ (reference sequence). This CDR3 region has 15 residues. The CDR3 loop reads CASRLGTGGIYGYTF. The CDR3 DNA is TGTGCCAGCAGACTCGGGACAGGGGGTATCTATGGCTACACCTTC. The variable domain in full, completed from reference TRBV7-9 and TRBJ1-2, reads DTGVSQNPRHKITKRGQNVTFRCDPISEHNRLYWYRQTLGQGPEFLTYFQNEAQLEKSRLLSDRFSAERPKGSFSTLEIQRTEQGDSAMYLCASRLGTGGIYGYTFGSGTRLTVV.

This clone was recorded a few times. The genes are TRBV5-1 and TRBJ2-5, with D possibly being TRBD1 (5 bases). The germline V gene has CDR1 SGHRS and CDR2 YFSETQ. The CDR3 consists of 15 residues. V was pared by 5 bases and J by 3 bases, with 17 bases between. CDR3 sequence reads: CASSQLPGPEETQYF. In DNA, the CDR3 is TGCGCCAGCAGTCAGCTGCCAGGGCCGGAAGAGACCCAGTACTTC. The full variable domain, in which reference TRBV5-1 and TRBJ2-5 provide the parts outside the CDR3, is KAGVTQTPRYLIKTRGQQVTLSCSPISGHRSVSWYQQTPGQGLQFLFEYFSETQRNKGNFPGRFSGRQFSNSRSEMNVSTLELGDSALYLCASSQLPGPEETQYFGPGTRLLVL.

V usage is TRBV6-6 and J usage is TRBJ2-7; D gene unclear. CDR3 size: 13 residues. Trimming removed 3 bases at V and 2 bases at J, with 8 bases between. Germline V gene lookup returns CDR1 MNHNY and CDR2 SVGAGI (reference sequence). The CDR3 protein is CASSYVSTYEQYF. The CDR3 DNA reads TGTGCCAGCAGTTATGTCAGTACCTACGAGCAGTACTTC.

CDR3 DNA: TGTGCCAGCAGTGGCGGGAGGGACTGGGAGACCCAGTACTTC. Residues: CASSGGRDWETQYF. The chain uses TRBV2 and TRBJ2-5, with TRBD2 matching over 9 bases. J lost 5 bases, V lost 4 bases, and 5 bases had no gene match. Germline V gene data show CDR1 as SNHLY and CDR2 as FYNNEI. This CDR3 contains 14 residues.

The CDR3 DNA reads TGTGCCAGCAGCTTAGAACGGCCGGGACAGGCGAACACTGAAGCTTTCTTT. This encodes CASSLERPGQANTEAFF. J is TRBJ1-1 and V is TRBV7-2; 8 nucleotides line up with TRBD1. Germline V lookup: CDR1 SGHTA, CDR2 FQGNSA. This CDR3 contains 17 residues. Losses at the gene ends were 1 base for V and 1 base for J; bases not matched to a gene: 8.

The V and J genes are TRBV7-9 and TRBJ2-5; D possibly corresponds to TRBD1 (6 bases). The V and J ends lost 5 bases and 4 bases respectively, with 11 bases between them. CDR3 length: 13 amino acids. The germline CDR1 and CDR2 sequences are SEHNR and FQNEAQ (reference sequence). CDR3 nucleotides: TGTGCCAGCAGCGTGAGAGGGGGAGAGACCCAGTACTTC. This gives the protein CASSVRGGETQYF.

This sequence joins TRBV15 and TRBJ2-1, with D tentatively TRBD2 (6 bases). V lost 1 base and J 8 bases, leaving 15 bases between the germline ends. This CDR3 comprises 15 residues. CDR1 and CDR2 from the germline V gene are LNHNV and YYDKDF (reference sequence). The chain's CDR3 is CATSRVFASVYEQFF. Written as DNA, the CDR3 is TGTGCCACCAGCAGAGTATTCGCTAGCGTGTATGAGCAGTTCTTC.

This clone was counted once. The chain uses TRBV9 and TRBJ2-1; TRBD2 matches at 9 bases. Per the germline V gene, CDR1 is SGDLS and CDR2 is YYNGEE. V gave up 3 bases and J gave up 4 bases; unmatched junction bases: 14. The CDR3 has 18 residues. The CDR3 sequence: CASSASSGNYWGYNEQFF. Here the CDR3 DNA reads TGTGCCAGCAGCGCCTCTAGCGGGAATTACTGGGGTTACAATGAGCAGTTCTTC.

In its sample, this clone was seen a few times. The V call is TRBV7-9, the J call TRBJ2-5; 7 nucleotides match TRBD2. V shed 1 base, J shed 5 bases, and the junction held 4 bases outside the gene matches. Germline assignment: CDR1 SEHNR and CDR2 FQNEAQ (reference sequence). This CDR3 contains 14 residues. CDR3 amino acids: CASSLGAGVETQYF. Here the CDR3 DNA reads TGTGCCAGCAGCTTAGGCGCGGGAGTGGAGACCCAGTACTTC.

V gene TRBV28 combines with J gene TRBJ1-4; TRBD1 is a possible D gene (6 bases). V was pared by 6 bases and J by 8 bases, with 16 bases between. This CDR3 spans 14 amino acids. CDR1 is MDHEN, CDR2 SYDVKM, per germline. CDR3: CASSAPGRGEKLFF. The DNA for the CDR3 is TGTGCCAGCAGCGCTCCAGGCAGGGGAGAAAAACTGTTTTTT.

This clone was counted a single time. Other DNA sequences in this sample translate to the same CDR3. The rearrangement uses TRBV18 and TRBJ2-5; 7 positions match TRBD1. V shed 3 bases and J 3 bases; nucleotides not matched to a gene: 1. CDR1 KGHSH and CDR2 LQKENI come from the germline V gene. CDR3 length: 13 residues. CDR3 nucleotides: TGTGCCAGCTCACCGGGGACAGAAGAGACCCAGTACTTC. The encoded protein is CASSPGTEETQYF.

This chain joins TRBV30 and TRBJ2-7, with 7 bases aligning to TRBD1. CDR1 and CDR2 from the germline V gene are GTSNPN and SVGIG (reference sequence). The J segment lost 7 bases and the V segment lost 2 bases, leaving 8 bases of the junction unmatched. This CDR3 contains 13 residues. DNA for the CDR3: TGTGCCTGGAGTACCGGGACAGAATTTGAGCAGTACTTC. Its translation is CAWSTGTEFEQYF.

This chain links TRBV2 with TRBJ1-5; tentative D call: TRBD1 (5 bases). Per the germline V gene, CDR1 is SNHLY and CDR2 is FYNNEI. The V end lost 2 bases, the J end lost 7 bases, and 9 bases lay between the germline ends. The CDR3 runs to 13 residues. CDR3 coding DNA: TGTGCCAGCAGTGAATGGGAGGGGCAGCCCCAGCATTTT. Translated: CASSEWEGQPQHF.

This chain connects TRBV5-1 to TRBJ2-1, with a possible D match to TRBD2 (5 bases). Germline V lookup: CDR1 SGHRS, CDR2 YFSETQ. V was trimmed by 0 bases and J by 1 base, leaving 8 bases between them. The CDR3 is made up of 15 amino acids. CDR3 region: CASSLGESSYNEQFF. The CDR3 nucleotides are TGCGCCAGCAGCTTGGGGGAGTCTTCCTACAATGAGCAGTTCTTC.

The rearrangement links TRBV7-2 to TRBJ1-2, with 8 bases fitting TRBD1. Germline V gives CDR1 SGHTA, CDR2 FQGNSA. V was pared by 5 bases and J by 4 bases, with 9 bases of the junction left unmatched. This CDR3 comprises 15 residues. The CDR3 DNA sequence: TGTGCCAGCAGCCCCCCGCGGACAGGGTTCTATGGCTACACCTTC. As protein: CASSPPRTGFYGYTF.

The chain recombines TRBV19 with TRBJ1-5; D not certain. The CDR3 is 15 residues long. Trimming took 6 bases from V and 0 from J, leaving 12 bases between them. Germline CDR1 is LNHDA and CDR2 is SQIVND (reference sequence). In nucleotides, the CDR3 is TGTGCCAGTAGCTCTGACTTTATTAGCAATCAGCCCCAGCATTTT. It translates to CASSSDFISNQPQHF.

The V gene is TRBV11-2, the J gene TRBJ2-3; D is perhaps TRBD2 (5 bases). Trimming stripped 1 base from V and 2 bases from J, with 13 bases between. The CDR3 spans 16 residues. Germline V gene sequence: CDR1 SGHAT, CDR2 FQNNGV. The CDR3 reads CASSLGSSIPTDTQYF. The CDR3 DNA follows: TGTGCCAGCAGCTTAGGATCTAGCATCCCCACAGATACGCAGTATTTT. The variable domain in full, with the rest retrieved from reference TRBV11-2 and TRBJ2-3, is EAGVAQSPRYKIIEKRQSVAFWCNPISGHATLYWYQQILGQGPKLLIQFQNNGVVDDSQLPKDRFSAERLKGVDSTLKIQPAKLEDSAVYLCASSLGSSIPTDTQYFGPGTRLTVL.

The genes are TRBV2 and TRBJ1-2; 7 bases are shared with TRBD1. Germline V CDR1 and CDR2: SNHLY, FYNNEI. Unmatched junction bases numbered 7, after V lost 5 bases and J lost 7 bases. This CDR3 is built from 13 residues. CDR3 region: CASSSDRQGGYTF. The CDR3 DNA is TGTGCCAGCAGTTCGGACAGGCAGGGTGGCTACACCTTC. Based on the CDR3 plus reference TRBV2 and TRBJ1-2, the full variable domain is EPEVTQTPSHQVTQMGQEVILRCVPISNHLYFYWYRQILGQKVEFLVSFYNNEISEKSEIFDDQFSVERPDGSNFTLKIRSTKLEDSAMYFCASSSDRQGGYTFGSGTRLTVV.

The chain recombines TRBV18 with TRBJ1-4, with D maybe TRBD1 (5 bases). Trimming took off 6 bases at V and 3 bases at J, with 14 bases between the two ends. Germline CDR1 and CDR2: KGHSH and LQKENI. This CDR3 has 15 amino acids. This CDR3 is CASSAQGVANEKLFF. CDR3 nucleotides: TGTGCCAGCTCGGCCCAGGGTGTAGCTAATGAAAAACTGTTTTTT. The whole variable domain, filled in from reference TRBV18 and TRBJ1-4, reads NAGVMQNPRHLVRRRGQEARLRCSPMKGHSHVYWYRQLPEEGLKFMVYLQKENIIDESGMPKERFSAEFPKEGPSILRIQQVVRGDSAAYFCASSAQGVANEKLFFGSGTQLSVL.

V and J are TRBV19 and TRBJ1-1; D possibly corresponds to TRBD1 (6 bases). The CDR3 contains 15 residues. The germline gives CDR1 LNHDA, CDR2 SQIVND (reference sequence). Trimming removed 5 bases at V and 1 base at J, with 14 bases between. The CDR3 nucleotides are TGTGCCAGTAGTTTCAGGGGAGCCCCGAACACTGAAGCTTTCTTT. Translated: CASSFRGAPNTEAFF.

This chain uses TRBV30 with TRBJ2-1; TRBD2 is a possible D gene (5 bases). CDR3 length: 14 amino acids. Germline CDR1 reads GTSNPN; CDR2 reads SVGIG (reference sequence). The V and J ends lost 3 bases and 0 bases respectively, with 9 bases between them. The DNA of the CDR3 is TGTGCCTGGAGAGGTGGGAGCTCCTACAATGAGCAGTTCTTC. Translating it yields CAWRGGSSYNEQFF.

V gene TRBV2 combines with J gene TRBJ2-2; D possibly corresponds to TRBD2 (6 bases). CDR1 and CDR2 (germline): SNHLY, FYNNEI. The CDR3 sequence is 15 residues long. V lost 4 bases, J lost 1 base, and 10 bases lay in between. The CDR3 loop reads CASSGGELNTGELFF. The CDR3 coding sequence is TGTGCCAGCAGTGGGGGGGAACTGAACACCGGGGAGCTGTTTTTT.

The sample holds a few counts of this clone. V gene TRBV21-1 combines with J gene TRBJ1-5. TRBV21-1 has pseudogene status. The CDR3 sequence is 22 residues long. In nucleotides, the CDR3 is TGTGCCAGCAGCAAAAAAAGGGGGGGGTTGGAGATTTATAACGAAGGCAATCAGCCCCAGCATTTT. It encodes CASSKKRGGLEIYNEGNQPQHF.

The rearrangement links TRBV21-1 to TRBJ1-6; the tabulated D call, TRBD1, remains unverified against the DNA. TRBV21-1 is flagged as a pseudogene. The CDR3 is 14 residues long. CDR3: CASGQGNCNSPLHF. The CDR3 region has the DNA TGTGCCAGCGGACAGGGGAACTGTAATTCACCCCTCCACTTT.

The rearrangement joins TRBV7-9 to TRBJ1-4; D is undetermined. CDR1 and CDR2 (germline): SEHNR, FQNEAQ (reference sequence). CDR3 size: 14 residues. V lost 5 bases, J lost 7 bases, and 14 bases lay in between. CDR3 DNA: TGTGCCAGCAGCCTAGGAAGCCCCACTGAAAAACTGTTTTTT. Its translation: CASSLGSPTEKLFF.

This clone was detected only once. The V call is TRBV4-3, the J call TRBJ1-3, with D unresolved. CDR1 is LGHNA, CDR2 YSLEER, per germline. The CDR3 length is 14 residues. Between the trimmed V and J ends, which lost 3 bases and 8 bases, there was a span of 14 bases. CDR3 sequence: CASSQDPGRDTIYF. The CDR3 DNA is TGCGCCAGCAGCCAGGACCCGGGGAGGGACACCATATATTTT.

Here the CDR3 DNA reads TGTGCCAGCAGCCCGACCAGGGGAAACACTGAAGCTTTCTTT. Translation gives CASSPTRGNTEAFF. This chain joins TRBV28 and TRBJ1-1; D might be TRBD1 (6 bases). Germline-derived CDR1 and CDR2 are MDHEN and SYDVKM. Trimming stripped 6 bases from V and 2 bases from J, with 13 bases between. The CDR3 consists of 14 residues.

The chain links TRBV5-5 to TRBJ2-5; 9 bases fit TRBD1. V shed 0 bases, J shed 9 bases, and the junction held 12 bases outside the gene matches. This CDR3 comprises 16 residues. Germline CDR1 and CDR2: SGHKS and YYEKEE (reference sequence). In DNA form, the CDR3 reads TGTGCCAGCAGCTTGGCCATTGGGACAGGGCCCGGGGCCCAGTACTTC. Protein product: CASSLAIGTGPGAQYF.